Presented here are 10 T cell receptor beta chains from one specimen sequenced in a study of cytomegalovirus exposure and HLA in healthy donors. The study ran its PCR with 60 Vbeta and 13 Jbeta primers. TCRdb keeps only in-frame clones here, not all; method: immunoSEQ multiplex PCR. Seen here are roughly 120,000 clones, about 70% observed once, and the top ten hold about 13%. Sequencing used PBMCs. These receptors came from a woman aged 60-75 years in good health and CMV-seropositive.

This chain uses TRBV19 with TRBJ2-7; D is possibly TRBD1 (6 bases). The V gene's germline CDR1 is LNHDA and CDR2 SQIVND (reference sequence). Trimming took 9 bases from V and 6 from J, leaving 15 bases between them. This CDR3 has 12 residues. The CDR3 spells CASSKGESEQYF. As DNA, the CDR3 is TGTGCCAGCAGCAAGGGGGAGTCCGAGCAGTACTTC.

The chain combines TRBV7-9 with TRBJ1-1; no definite D call. There are 11 residues in the CDR3. CDR1 and CDR2 (germline): SEHNR, FQNEAQ (reference sequence). V was shortened by 3 bases and J by 11 bases, with 10 bases between the two germline ends. This CDR3 reads CASSFTLEAFF. As DNA, the CDR3 is TGTGCCAGCAGCTTTACGCTGGAGGCTTTCTTT.

The J gene is TRBJ1-2, the V gene TRBV11-2, with D possibly being TRBD1 (6 bases). V lost 5 bases to trimming and J lost 4 bases, with 14 bases between them. CDR1 SGHAT and CDR2 FQNNGV come from the germline V gene. The CDR3 runs to 14 residues. For the CDR3, the DNA is TGTGCCAGCAGCCGGCCTGGACAGAGCTATGGCTACACCTTC. It encodes CASSRPGQSYGYTF.

The chain couples TRBV6-5 to TRBJ1-1; D unresolved. The CDR3 runs 12 residues. Trimming stripped 9 bases from V and 5 bases from J, with 13 bases between. The germline gives CDR1 MNHEY, CDR2 SVGAGI. This CDR3 is CARAAGTTEAFF. The CDR3 nucleotides read TGTGCCAGGGCTGCGGGAACAACTGAAGCTTTCTTT.

The V gene is TRBV6-1, the J gene TRBJ2-3; D gene uncertain. Germline V lookup: CDR1 MNHNS, CDR2 SASEGT. V lost 8 bases and J 5 bases, leaving 8 bases between the germline ends. There are 11 residues in the CDR3. CDR3 nucleotides: TGTGCCAGCGATCAGGTAGATACGCAGTATTTT. Translation: CASDQVDTQYF.

This rearrangement joins TRBV9 to TRBJ2-7; TRBD1 agrees at 8 bases. This CDR3 spans 12 amino acids. J gave up 4 bases and V 5 bases, and 2 bases lay outside the gene matches. Germline CDR1 is SGDLS and CDR2 is YYNGEE. CDR3 residues: CASSRTGYEQYF. CDR3 sequence (DNA): TGTGCCAGCAGTAGGACAGGGTACGAGCAGTACTTC.

This clone came up once. This rearrangement joins TRBV18 to TRBJ2-7; 7 positions agree with TRBD2. V trimming: 3 bases; J trimming: 5 bases; junction bases outside the gene matches: 7. Germline assignment: CDR1 KGHSH and CDR2 LQKENI. The CDR3 has 14 amino acids. DNA for the CDR3: TGTGCCAGCTCACCGGGCAGGGAGGGAAACGAGCAGTACTTC. The encoded protein is CASSPGREGNEQYF.

With regard to this clone: An end of the junction does not agree with germline; a read error may underlie this. The V call is TRBV4-1, the J call TRBJ1-5; D remains unclear. Germline values: CDR1 MGHRA, CDR2 YSYEKL. The CDR3 has 18 residues. The CDR3 nucleotides are TGCGCCAGCAGCCATGCCCTCCGATCTTCCTATAGCAATCAGCCCCTGCATTTT. Residues: CASSHALRSSYSNQPLHF.

The chain couples TRBV7-9 to TRBJ1-3, with D unclear. V was trimmed by 5 bases and J by 0 bases, leaving 11 bases between them. The germline CDR1 and CDR2 sequences are SEHNR and FQNEAQ (reference sequence). This CDR3 contains 15 residues. CDR3 nucleotides: TGTGCCAGCAGCCAAACTGGAGCCTCTGGAAACACCATATATTTT. It yields the protein CASSQTGASGNTIYF. Combining the CDR3 with reference TRBV7-9 and TRBJ1-3 gives the whole variable domain DTGVSQNPRHKITKRGQNVTFRCDPISEHNRLYWYRQTLGQGPEFLTYFQNEAQLEKSRLLSDRFSAERPKGSFSTLEIQRTEQGDSAMYLCASSQTGASGNTIYFGEGSWLTVV.

This clone was seen more than once but under ten times. The chain has TRBV10-3 and TRBJ2-2; 8 nucleotides match TRBD1. The length of the CDR3 is 17 residues. The J segment lost 6 bases and the V segment lost 5 bases, leaving 14 bases of the junction unmatched. Germline assignment: CDR1 ENHRY and CDR2 SYGVKD. For the CDR3, the DNA is TGTGCCATCAGTAACCTATTGACAGGGGTTGGGGCCGGGGAGCTGTTTTTT. Amino acid sequence: CAISNLLTGVGAGELFF.